Listed below are T cell receptor beta chains from one sample, sequenced in a study of OX40 agonist ivuxolimab in advanced cancers. Data came from immunoSEQ multiplex PCR; TCRdb stores just in-frame clones and leaves some out. Altogether about 64,000 clones are present, under 95% being singletons, with the ten largest covering 0.35% to 0.55%. The sample in question was CD4+ or CD8+ T cells sorted from blood, obtained in a trial of the OX40 agonist ivuxolimab. The origin of the receptors is an adult with an advanced solid tumor such as melanoma, head and neck, liver or kidney cancer. The CDR3 runs from the conserved cysteine through the conserved F or W. Each record gives: V gene, J gene, D gene, CDR3 protein. The D gene is left open where the match is weak.

TRBV10-3	TRBJ2-3	TRBD2	CALRPGLGDTDTQYF
TRBV14	TRBJ2-7	TRBD2	CASSPRLAGVGSYEQYF
TRBV15	TRBJ2-3	TRBD1	CATSSADRVEAQYF
TRBV7-9	TRBJ2-3	NA	CASSPATDTQYF
TRBV20-1	TRBJ1-1	NA	CSARGRAAFF
TRBV6-6	TRBJ2-7	NA	CASSYSEEGHYEQYF
TRBV19	TRBJ2-1	NA	CASNSGLVSYNEQFF
TRBV5-8	TRBJ2-7	TRBD1	CASSGTARDEQYF
TRBV30	TRBJ2-2	TRBD1	CAWRDRDRSTGELFF
TRBV20-1	TRBJ2-7	NA	CSARGPYEQYF
TRBV15	TRBJ2-7	TRBD2	CATSRDLGREYYF
TRBV5-5	TRBJ2-7	TRBD1	CASSLQGLGYEQYF
TRBV5-1	TRBJ1-2	NA	CASSYQPAGYNGYTF
TRBV2	TRBJ2-2	NA	CASNARHTGELFF
TRBV5-4	TRBJ2-5	TRBD2	CASSLSSGRAETQYF
TRBV29-1	TRBJ1-2	NA	CSVYGDGYTF
TRBV30	TRBJ1-5	NA	CAWSVRGLGGPQPQHF